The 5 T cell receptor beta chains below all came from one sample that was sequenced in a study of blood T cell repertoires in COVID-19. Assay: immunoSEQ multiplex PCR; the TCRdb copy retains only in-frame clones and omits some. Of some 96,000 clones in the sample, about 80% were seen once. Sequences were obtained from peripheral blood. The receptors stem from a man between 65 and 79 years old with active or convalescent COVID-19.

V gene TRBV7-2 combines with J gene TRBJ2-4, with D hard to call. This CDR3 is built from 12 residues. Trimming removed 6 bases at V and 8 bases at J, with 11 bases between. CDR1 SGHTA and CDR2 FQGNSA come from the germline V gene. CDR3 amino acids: CASRTPWDIQYF. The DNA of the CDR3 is TGTGCCAGCAGGACACCTTGGGACATTCAGTACTTC.

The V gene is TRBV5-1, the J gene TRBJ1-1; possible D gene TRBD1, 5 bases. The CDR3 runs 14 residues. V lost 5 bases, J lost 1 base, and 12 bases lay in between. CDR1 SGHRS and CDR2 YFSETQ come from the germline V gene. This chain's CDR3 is CASRQGAGNTEAFF. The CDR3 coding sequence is TGCGCCAGCAGGCAGGGAGCGGGGAACACTGAAGCTTTCTTT.

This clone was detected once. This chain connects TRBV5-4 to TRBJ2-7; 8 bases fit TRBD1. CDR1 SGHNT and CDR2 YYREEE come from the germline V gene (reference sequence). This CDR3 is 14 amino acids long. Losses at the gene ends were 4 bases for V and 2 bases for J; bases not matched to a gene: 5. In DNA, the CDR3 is TGTGCCAGCAGCCGGGACAGGACAACCTACGAGCAGTACTTC. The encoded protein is CASSRDRTTYEQYF.

The CDR3 loop is CASSVGAGTGTGEQFF. DNA for the CDR3: TGTGCCAGCAGCGTAGGAGCCGGGACAGGGACGGGTGAGCAGTTCTTC. The chain carries TRBV9 and TRBJ2-1; 9 bases map to TRBD1. V dropped 0 bases and J dropped 9; count of bases not matched to a gene: 10. The CDR3 has 16 amino acids. Germline V gene data show CDR1 as SGDLS and CDR2 as YYNGEE.

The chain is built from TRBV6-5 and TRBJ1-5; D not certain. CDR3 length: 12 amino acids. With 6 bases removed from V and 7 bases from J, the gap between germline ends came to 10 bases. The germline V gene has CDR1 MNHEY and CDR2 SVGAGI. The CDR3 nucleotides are TGTGCCAGCAGCAGCCTGGGCCAGCCCCAGCATTTT. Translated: CASSSLGQPQHF.